Here is one T cell receptor beta chain with its context. Its target is not known. Sequencing in the ViraFEST assay came after antigen-specific CD4+ T cells had been expanded with viral peptide pools, which were used to stimulate PBMC. Investigators separated out CD4+ T cells once about 10 days of culture had passed. Two-dose vaccination with either BNT162b2 or mRNA-1273 was given to the participants. According to the study, vaccine recipients showed no prior SARS-CoV-2 infection and negative nucleocapsid antibodies. This sample is drawn from a study of vaccination effects on CD4 cells after COVID-19. Study-level results: Clones induced by infection and by vaccine showed marked clonal contraction late after vaccination. Small numbers of convalescent patients limited the study. It also lacked early post-infection timepoints.

Sequencing used immunoSEQ multiplex PCR; TCRdb keeps in-frame clones, though not all of them. The sample has some 22,000 clones, around 79% seen once. The V and J ends lost 2 bases and 6 bases, in that order; junction bases with no gene match: 10. Germline V gene sequence: CDR1 SGDLS, CDR2 YYNGEE. This CDR3 has 16 amino acids. This chain connects TRBV9 to TRBJ2-5; the match to TRBD1 covers 10 bases. The sample consisted of CD4+ T cells from PBMCs cultured with SARS-CoV-2 spike peptides, taken after COVID-19 vaccination. The TCR was taken from a human donor who received a COVID-19 vaccine. The CDR3 region has the DNA TGTGCCAGCAGCGTCTCGGGACAGGGGTTTGTGAAGACCCAGTACTTC. It encodes CASSVSGQGFVKTQYF.